A few counts support the clone carrying this T cell receptor (beta chain). This sample stems from a study of T-cell memory formation after mild COVID-19. This CDR3 has 13 residues. The V and J ends lost 5 bases and 7 bases respectively, with 12 bases between them. CDR1 and CDR2 from the germline V gene are LGHNA and YSLEER. A 5'RACE reaction primed in the constant segment made cDNA libraries of TCR alpha and TCR beta, and these carried sample barcodes and UMIs. TCRdb called the 5' RACE reads again in MiXCR, with one record for every CDR3 protein. In the table there are approximately 340,000 distinct CDR3 sequences, about 16% of which are singletons.

The receptor was isolated from a man aged 18 to 35 who had mild COVID-19 (a few samples of this study predate the infection). Cell type and time point are not known. The chain carries TRBV4-3 and TRBJ1-5, with a weak D call TRBD1 (5 bases). What was sequenced was PBMCs or a T cell subset sorted from them (not recorded which). CDR3 protein: CASSSRTTQPQHF. The CDR3 DNA follows: TGCGCCAGCAGCAGTAGGACAACGCAGCCCCAGCATTTT.